This T cell receptor (beta chain) was recorded in a study of blood T cell repertoires in COVID-19 (dated by TCRdb to about 2020). A note on the overall study: Collaborator samples came from the United States, Italy and Spain and covered acute and convalescent phases of COVID-19. Deeply sampled blood TCRbeta repertoires from subjects exposed to, actively infected with, or recovered from COVID-19 were included in the dataset. HLA class I and class II types, where available, came from metadata supplied by the sample provider rather than from assay-based typing. The samples were drawn from the first 160 participants of the ongoing ImmuneRACE study and from over 950 subjects provided by 6 global collaborators. The sample metadata nearly always contained a de-identified subject ID, COVID-19 status, age in years and sex. The prospective study material was composed of cDNA or gDNA derived from T cells, B-cell-depleted T cells, or PBMCs. The repertoires were released in a freely available public database meant as a resource for research on the immune response to SARS-CoV-2. Results and caveats for the whole study, not just this receptor: Clinical and demographic metadata were provided uncurated, with the amount varying by source and participant.

Collaborating institutions collected whole blood in K2EDTA tubes following their own protocols. For TCRbeta analysis, collaborator samples were shipped as frozen whole blood, as isolated PBMCs, or as DNA extracted from either sample type. TCRbeta CDR3 regions were amplified from genomic DNA by means of the immunoSEQ Assay, a bias-controlled multiplex PCR. The authors' analysis ran thus. Nucleated cell counts per sample were estimated from amplification of reference gene primers within the assay. To quantify the absolute abundance of each unique TCRbeta CDR3 rearrangement, sequence reads were collapsed and filtered. For each sample, productive Simpson clonality was calculated as the square root of Simpson's diversity index over productive rearrangements. This is the immuneACCESS table as TCRdb keeps it, with only in-frame sequences that have V and J called. A part of the clones is gone; compared with another copy, unresolved V genes explain less than half, and the rest is unexplained. The V and J calls and clone size are taken from that table; D and trimming were inferred from the DNA. This sample holds 60,000 to 80,000 clones; roughly 85% were observed only once. Roughly 24% of the sample belongs to the ten largest clones.

Trimming costs V 3 bases and J 1 base, and their ends lie 12 bases apart. Looking up the germline V gene yields CDR1 LGHNA and CDR2 YNFKEQ. From cysteine to phenylalanine, the CDR3 is 16 amino acids long. Left in the record is the CDR3 DNA by itself, 48 bases read in frame from the first base. As concerns this clone: No antigen is known for it. No much larger clone is present one base from it, and per-base qualities are unavailable.

This TCR came from a man aged 45-65 years with acute or convalescent COVID-19. The rearranged segments are TRBV4-2 and TRBJ2-2; the D gene is possibly TRBD2, with 6 bases matching. The specimen sequenced was peripheral blood. The nucleotide sequence is given as TGTGCCAGCAGCCACGGGACCGGGAGGAACACCGGGGAGCTGTTTTTT. It translates to CASSHGTGRNTGELFF.